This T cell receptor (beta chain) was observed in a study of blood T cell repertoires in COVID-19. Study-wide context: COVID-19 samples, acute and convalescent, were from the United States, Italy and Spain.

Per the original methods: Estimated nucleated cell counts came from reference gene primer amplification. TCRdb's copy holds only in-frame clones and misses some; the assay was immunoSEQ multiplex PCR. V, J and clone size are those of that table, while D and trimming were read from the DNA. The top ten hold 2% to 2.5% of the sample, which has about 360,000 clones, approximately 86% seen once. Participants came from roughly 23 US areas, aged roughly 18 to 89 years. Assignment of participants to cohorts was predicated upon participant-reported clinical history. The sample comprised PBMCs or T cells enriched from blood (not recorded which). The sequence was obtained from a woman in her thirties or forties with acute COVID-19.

CDR3 in DNA: TGTGCCAGCAGTTACAAACAGGGTGGCAATCAGCCCCAGCATTTT. This codes for CASSYKQGGNQPQHF. The chain has TRBV6-5 and TRBJ1-5, with a possible D match to TRBD1 (6 bases). The CDR3 is 15 amino acids. Per germline, CDR1 MNHEY and CDR2 SVGAGI. V was pared by 2 bases and J by 2 bases, with 10 bases between.